The clone carrying this T cell receptor (beta chain) was counted a few times. Unstimulated regulatory T cells (CD4+CD25+CD127-), CD4+CD25- non-regulatory cells, CD4 and CD8 cells were FACS-sorted from thawed PBMCs. Sequenced by immunoSEQ multiplex PCR; TCRdb stores in-frame clones only, minus some. The sample carries about 240,000 clones, around 82% recorded once. This sample was included in a study of Tregs in tolerant kidney transplant recipients. The length of the CDR3 is 11 residues. V lost 5 bases and J 3 bases, leaving 6 bases between the germline ends. Germline-derived CDR1 and CDR2 are SGHRS and YFSETQ.

The sample was CD4+ T cells from blood. The origin of this receptor is a human donor in good health. The V gene is TRBV5-1, the J gene TRBJ2-7; D gene ambiguous. The CDR3 DNA follows: TGCGCCAGCAGTCGCCTCTACGAGCAGTACTTC. It yields the protein CASSRLYEQYF.